Listed below are T cell receptor beta chains from one sample, sequenced in a study of T cells in Graves' hyperthyroidism and ophthalmopathy. TCRdb reprocessed the multiplex PCR reads with MiXCR, giving one entry per CDR3 protein. The sample has around 56,000 distinct CDR3 sequences; roughly 52% are singletons. Sequencing was carried out using blood. Source of these receptors: a woman in her twenties or thirties with Graves' ophthalmopathy. CDR3s include the opening cysteine and the closing phenylalanine or tryptophan. The order of the fields is V gene, D gene, clone size, J gene, CDR3 DNA, CDR3 protein. D genes are given only for firm matches. Rows give clone size only sometimes, using once, few, many, or a class for an expanded clone.

v_gene: TRBV27
d_gene: TRBD2
abundance: NA
j_gene: TRBJ2-7
CDR3nt: TGTGCCAGCAGTCCGCGGACTAGCGGGAGTTTTGGCTGGGAGCAGTACTTC
CDR3aa: CASSPRTSGSFGWEQYF

v_gene: TRBV6-2/TRBV6-3
d_gene: TRBD1
abundance: many
j_gene: TRBJ1-1
CDR3nt: TGTGCCAGCAGTTATCGTCTACGCACACGGACAGGAGCGAACGAAGCTTTCTTT
CDR3aa: CASSYRLRTRTGANEAFF

v_gene: TRBV24-1
d_gene: NA
abundance: few
j_gene: TRBJ1-5
CDR3nt: TGTGCCACCAGTGATCCTAATCAGCCCCAGCATTTT
CDR3aa: CATSDPNQPQHF

v_gene: TRBV18
d_gene: NA
abundance: few
j_gene: TRBJ1-1
CDR3nt: TGTGCCAGCTCACCACAGACAGCTAACACTGAAGCTTTCTTT
CDR3aa: CASSPQTANTEAFF

v_gene: TRBV6-6
d_gene: NA
abundance: NA
j_gene: TRBJ1-2
CDR3nt: TGTGCCAGCGGAGGTTTAGGAGGGGACTATGGCTACACCTTC
CDR3aa: CASGGLGGDYGYTF

v_gene: TRBV7-3
d_gene: TRBD1
abundance: NA
j_gene: TRBJ1-2
CDR3nt: TGTGCCAGCAGCCGGGACAGGACAACTGGCTACACCTTC
CDR3aa: CASSRDRTTGYTF

v_gene: TRBV20-1
d_gene: NA
abundance: NA
j_gene: TRBJ1-5
CDR3nt: TGCAGTGCTCTCCCGGGGCATAGCAATCAGCCCCAGCATTTT
CDR3aa: CSALPGHSNQPQHF

v_gene: TRBV29-1
d_gene: NA
abundance: medium-sized
j_gene: TRBJ1-2
CDR3nt: TGCAGCGTTGAAGATCGGGCGGAAGCTAACTATGGCTACACCTTC
CDR3aa: CSVEDRAEANYGYTF

v_gene: TRBV19
d_gene: TRBD2
abundance: NA
j_gene: TRBJ2-1
CDR3nt: TGTGCCAGTAGTGCCCACGGGACAGCGGGAGGAAATTACAATGAGCAGTTCTTC
CDR3aa: CASSAHGTAGGNYNEQFF

v_gene: TRBV28
d_gene: NA
abundance: many
j_gene: TRBJ2-7
CDR3nt: TGTGCCAGCAAGGAGGGCACAACCTACGAGCAGTACTTC
CDR3aa: CASKEGTTYEQYF

v_gene: TRBV14
d_gene: TRBD1
abundance: many
j_gene: TRBJ2-3
CDR3nt: TGTGCCAGCAGCCAAGAGGGGACAGCGACCACAGATACGCAGTATTTT
CDR3aa: CASSQEGTATTDTQYF

v_gene: TRBV7-9
d_gene: NA
abundance: NA
j_gene: TRBJ1-1
CDR3nt: TGTGCCAGCAGCCTAAGCATGGGGGTCGGGAGGGGAGCTTTCTTT
CDR3aa: CASSLSMGVGRGAFF

v_gene: TRBV4-1
d_gene: NA
abundance: many
j_gene: TRBJ2-1
CDR3nt: TGCGCCAGCAGCCAAGATACGACAACTGGGGTGTTCTTC
CDR3aa: CASSQDTTTGVFF

v_gene: TRBV24-1
d_gene: TRBD1
abundance: many
j_gene: TRBJ2-3
CDR3nt: TGTGCCACCAGTCTAAAACAGGGGGCAACGCAGTATTTT
CDR3aa: CATSLKQGATQYF

v_gene: TRBV4-2
d_gene: TRBD2
abundance: many
j_gene: TRBJ2-2
CDR3nt: TGTGCCAGCAGCCAACACGGGACTAGCGGGAGGGCCGACGGGGAGCTGTTTTTT
CDR3aa: CASSQHGTSGRADGELFF

v_gene: TRBV30
d_gene: TRBD2
abundance: few
j_gene: TRBJ2-1
CDR3nt: TGTGCCTGGAGTCACGGGACTAGCAGTAACAATGAGCAGTTCTTC
CDR3aa: CAWSHGTSSNNEQFF

v_gene: TRBV12-3/TRBV12-4
d_gene: NA
abundance: many
j_gene: TRBJ2-7
CDR3nt: TGTGCCAGCACTGGTGCAGGAAGATACGAGCAGTACTTC
CDR3aa: CASTGAGRYEQYF

v_gene: TRBV3-1
d_gene: NA
abundance: NA
j_gene: TRBJ2-3
CDR3nt: TGTGCCAGCAGCCGACATAGAGAGCAGTATTTT
CDR3aa: CASSRHREQYF

v_gene: TRBV24-1
d_gene: NA
abundance: NA
j_gene: TRBJ1-5
CDR3nt: TGTGCCCCAGGGCCCAATCAGCCCCAGCATTTT
CDR3aa: CAPGPNQPQHF

v_gene: TRBV10-2
d_gene: NA
abundance: many
j_gene: TRBJ2-2
CDR3nt: TGCGCCAGCAGTGAACAAGCCACCGGGGAGCTGTTTTTT
CDR3aa: CASSEQATGELFF

v_gene: TRBV7-9
d_gene: NA
abundance: NA
j_gene: TRBJ1-4
CDR3nt: TGTGCCAGCATTATACAAGAAAGCTGGGCGAGGGAAAAACTGTTTTTT
CDR3aa: CASIIQESWAREKLFF

v_gene: TRBV19
d_gene: TRBD1
abundance: once
j_gene: TRBJ2-2
CDR3nt: TGTGCCAGTAGTATAGACCCTTCGGGACAGGGTAGCACCGGGGAGCTGTTTTTT
CDR3aa: CASSIDPSGQGSTGELFF

v_gene: TRBV6-1
d_gene: TRBD1
abundance: NA
j_gene: TRBJ2-7
CDR3nt: TGTGCCAGCCACCGTGAGACAGGGGTAGCCTACGAGCAGTACTTC
CDR3aa: CASHRETGVAYEQYF

v_gene: TRBV13
d_gene: NA
abundance: NA
j_gene: TRBJ2-1
CDR3nt: TGTGCCAGCAGCTCTGGTGGAGCGGGCAATGAGCAGTTCTTC
CDR3aa: CASSSGGAGNEQFF

v_gene: TRBV2
d_gene: NA
abundance: NA
j_gene: TRBJ2-2
CDR3nt: TGTGCCAGCCAGGGTACAATCGGGGAGCTGTTTTTT
CDR3aa: CASQGTIGELFF

v_gene: TRBV2
d_gene: NA
abundance: many
j_gene: TRBJ1-1
CDR3nt: TGTGCCAGCAGTGGGGGGTTTAACACTGAAGCTTTCTTT
CDR3aa: CASSGGFNTEAFF

v_gene: TRBV20-1
d_gene: TRBD2
abundance: NA
j_gene: TRBJ2-2
CDR3nt: TGCAGTGCTAGAGATATCGCGGGACTAGCGGGAGTTAACACCGGGGAGCTGTTTTTT
CDR3aa: CSARDIAGLAGVNTGELFF

v_gene: TRBV7-9
d_gene: NA
abundance: NA
j_gene: TRBJ2-1
CDR3nt: NA
CDR3aa: CASSVGGRLYSPLHFGNEQFF

v_gene: TRBV5-4
d_gene: NA
abundance: few
j_gene: TRBJ1-1
CDR3nt: TGTGCCAGCAGCTTGAAACAAGGTGGGACGGAAGCTTTCTTT
CDR3aa: CASSLKQGGTEAFF

v_gene: TRBV20-1
d_gene: NA
abundance: NA
j_gene: TRBJ2-5
CDR3nt: TGCAGTGCTAGAGTACCAGGGTCAGGAGAGACCCAGTACTTC
CDR3aa: CSARVPGSGETQYF

v_gene: TRBV29-1
d_gene: NA
abundance: NA
j_gene: TRBJ1-1
CDR3nt: TGCAGCGTGAGAGGGCAGATGAACACTGAAGCTTTCTTT
CDR3aa: CSVRGQMNTEAFF

v_gene: TRBV29-1
d_gene: NA
abundance: many
j_gene: TRBJ2-1
CDR3nt: TGCAGCGGTTCTCGCGGGACCGGCTACAATGAGCAGTTCTTC
CDR3aa: CSGSRGTGYNEQFF

v_gene: TRBV20-1
d_gene: NA
abundance: many
j_gene: TRBJ2-7
CDR3nt: TGCAGTGCTGAGGGGGCGGGGGCGGGCGAGCAGTACTTC
CDR3aa: CSAEGAGAGEQYF

v_gene: TRBV5-4
d_gene: NA
abundance: many
j_gene: TRBJ2-5
CDR3nt: TGTGCCAGCAGCGCGGAAGCGGGTCAAGGAGAGACCCAGTACTTC
CDR3aa: CASSAEAGQGETQYF